These T cell receptor beta chains were read from a single sample in a study of tumor and adjacent non-tumor tissue in lung cancer. TCRdb reprocessed the multiplex PCR reads via MiXCR and lists one record per CDR3 protein. Of 110,000 or so distinct CDR3 sequences listed, roughly 73% are singletons. The specimen sequenced was lung tumor tissue. These receptors all come from a woman in her sixties with non-small cell lung cancer. The CDR3 runs from the conserved cysteine through the conserved F or W. D genes are given only for firm matches. Size tells how often a clone was seen (once, few, many) or the class of an expanded clone, and some rows leave it out.

j_call,v_call,clone_size,d_call,cdr3_aa,cdr3_nt
TRBJ1-1,TRBV11-1,few,-,CASSSIFGGVAFF,TGTGCCAGCAGCTCTATCTTCGGTGGTGTAGCTTTCTTT
TRBJ2-5,TRBV11-2,-,-,CASSLSLRGQEAQYF,TGTGCCAGCAGCTTATCATTACGGGGACAAGAGGCCCAGTACTTC
TRBJ2-1,TRBV4-3,-,-,CASSQGYRDVPYNGQFF,TGCGCCAGCAGTCAAGGATACCGGGACGTGCCCTACAATGGGCAGTTCTTT
TRBJ2-5,TRBV11-2,-,-,CASSFTMRETQYF,TGTGCCAGCAGCTTTACCATGAGGGAGACCCAGTATTTC
TRBJ2-2,TRBV12-3/TRBV12-4,-,-,CTSSFTGSGELFF,TGTACCAGCAGTTTCACAGGGTCCGGGGAGCTGTTTTTT
TRBJ2-5,TRBV29-1,many,TRBD1,CSANDRAQYF,TGCAGCGCCAACGACAGGGCCCAGTACTTC
TRBJ2-2,TRBV5-4,-,TRBD1,CADSSGQGKDTGELFF,TGTGCCGACAGCTCCGGACAGGGCAAAGACACCGGGGAGCTGTTTTTT
TRBJ2-7,TRBV12-3/TRBV12-4,many,TRBD1,CASRAQTGSFYEQYF,TGTGCCAGCAGAGCTCAGACAGGGTCTTTCTACGAGCAGTACTTC
TRBJ2-3,TRBV11-2,few,-,CASCLEGAGTQYF,TGTGCTAGCTGCTTAGAGGGCGCGGGGACGCAGTATTTT
TRBJ1-5,TRBV12-3/TRBV12-4,-,-,CARSFLRGLNQPQHF,TGTGCCAGAAGTTTCCTAAGGGGCCTCAATCAGCCCCAACATTTT
TRBJ1-6,TRBV12-3/TRBV12-4,-,-,CASSLGARGARGARLHF,TGTGCCAGCAGTCTCGGCGCGAGAGGGGCTCGTGGGGCACGCCTCCACTTT
TRBJ1-1,TRBV12-3/TRBV12-4,-,-,CASIGAGGNTEAFF,TGTGCCAGCATTGGGGCGGGGGGGAACACTGAAGCTTTCTTT
TRBJ1-5,TRBV20-1,-,-,CSAVFIIQGVSQPLHF,TGCAGTGCTGTATTCATCATCCAGGGCGTCAGCCAGCCCCTGCATTTT
TRBJ2-1,TRBV6-2/TRBV6-3,-,TRBD2,CDSSKRESFYNQQFF,TGTGACAGCAGTAAGCGGGAGAGCTTCTACAATCAGCAGTTCTTC
TRBJ2-7,TRBV11-3,-,-,CASSYTPYEQYF,TGTGCCAGCAGCTACACCCCCTACGAGCAGTACTTC
TRBJ2-5,TRBV20-1,many,-,CSARSFGGGRQETQYF,TGCAGTGCTAGATCCTTCGGCGGCGGACGACAAGAGACCCAGTACTTC
TRBJ1-1,TRBV12-3/TRBV12-4,few,-,CASSLEVGNTEAFF,TGTGCCAGCAGTTTAGAGGTAGGGAACACTGAAGCTTTCTTT